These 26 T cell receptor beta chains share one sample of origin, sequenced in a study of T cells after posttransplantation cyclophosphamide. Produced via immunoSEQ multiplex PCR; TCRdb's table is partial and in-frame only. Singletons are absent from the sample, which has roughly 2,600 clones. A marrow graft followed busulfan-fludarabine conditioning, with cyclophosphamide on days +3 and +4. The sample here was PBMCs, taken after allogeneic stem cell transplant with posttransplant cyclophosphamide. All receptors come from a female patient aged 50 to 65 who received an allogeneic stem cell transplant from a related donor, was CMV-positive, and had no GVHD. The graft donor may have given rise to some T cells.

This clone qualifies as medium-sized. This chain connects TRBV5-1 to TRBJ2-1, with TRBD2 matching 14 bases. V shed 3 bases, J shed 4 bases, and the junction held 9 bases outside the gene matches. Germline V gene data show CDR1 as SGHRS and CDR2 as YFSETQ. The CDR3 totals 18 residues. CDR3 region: CASSSSGLAGGAYNEQFF. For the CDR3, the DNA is TGCGCCAGCAGCTCGTCCGGACTAGCGGGAGGCGCATACAATGAGCAGTTCTTC.

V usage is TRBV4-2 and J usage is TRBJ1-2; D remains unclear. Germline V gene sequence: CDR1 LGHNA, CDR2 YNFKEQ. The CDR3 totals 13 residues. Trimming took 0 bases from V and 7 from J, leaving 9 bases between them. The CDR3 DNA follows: TGTGCCAGCAGCCAAGATATAAGGTCTGGCTACACCTTC. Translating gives CASSQDIRSGYTF.

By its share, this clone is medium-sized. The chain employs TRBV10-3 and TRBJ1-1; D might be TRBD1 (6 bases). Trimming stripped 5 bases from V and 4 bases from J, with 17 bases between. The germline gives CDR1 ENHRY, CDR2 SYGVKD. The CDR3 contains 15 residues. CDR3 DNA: TGTGCCATCAGTCGGGAAGCCAGGGGTAGCACTGAAGCTTTCTTT. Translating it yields CAISREARGSTEAFF.

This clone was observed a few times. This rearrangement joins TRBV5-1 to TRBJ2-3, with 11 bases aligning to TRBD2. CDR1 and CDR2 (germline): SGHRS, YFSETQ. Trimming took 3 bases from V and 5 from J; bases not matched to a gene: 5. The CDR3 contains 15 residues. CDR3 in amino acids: CASSSGGTSGDTQYF. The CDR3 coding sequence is TGCGCCAGCAGCTCGGGAGGGACTAGCGGAGATACGCAGTATTTT.

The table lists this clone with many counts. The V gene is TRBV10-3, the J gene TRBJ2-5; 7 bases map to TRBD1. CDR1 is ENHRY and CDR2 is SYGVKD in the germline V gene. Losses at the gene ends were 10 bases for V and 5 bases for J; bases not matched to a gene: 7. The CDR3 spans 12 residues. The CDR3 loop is CATRQGLETQYF. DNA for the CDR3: TGTGCCACCAGACAGGGTTTGGAGACCCAGTACTTC.

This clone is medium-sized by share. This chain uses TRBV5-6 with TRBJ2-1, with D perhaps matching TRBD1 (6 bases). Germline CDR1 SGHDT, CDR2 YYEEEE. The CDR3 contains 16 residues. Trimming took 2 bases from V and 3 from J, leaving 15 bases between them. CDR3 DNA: TGTGCCAGCAGCTTAGGGGGTTTTCTCGGCTACAATGAGCAGTTCTTC. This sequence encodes CASSLGGFLGYNEQFF.

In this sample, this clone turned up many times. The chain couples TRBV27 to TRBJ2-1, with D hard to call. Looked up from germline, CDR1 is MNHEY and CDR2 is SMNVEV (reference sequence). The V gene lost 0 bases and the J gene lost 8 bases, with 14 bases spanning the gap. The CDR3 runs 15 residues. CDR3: CASSLSAPLIYEQFF. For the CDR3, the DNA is TGTGCCAGCAGTTTATCGGCCCCCCTTATATATGAGCAGTTCTTC.

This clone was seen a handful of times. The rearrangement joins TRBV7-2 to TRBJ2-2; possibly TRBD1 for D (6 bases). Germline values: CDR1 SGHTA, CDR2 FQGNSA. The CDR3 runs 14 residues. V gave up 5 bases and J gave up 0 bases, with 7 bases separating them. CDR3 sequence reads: CASSRQANTGELFF. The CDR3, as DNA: TGTGCCAGCAGCAGACAGGCGAACACCGGGGAGCTGTTTTTT.

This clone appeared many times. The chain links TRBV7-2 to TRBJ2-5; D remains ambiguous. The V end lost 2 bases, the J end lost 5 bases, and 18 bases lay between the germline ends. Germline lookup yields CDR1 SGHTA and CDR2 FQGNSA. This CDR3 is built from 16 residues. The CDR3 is CASSLRGGTDGETQYF. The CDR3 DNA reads TGTGCCAGCAGCTTACGTGGCGGCACCGATGGGGAGACCCAGTACTTC. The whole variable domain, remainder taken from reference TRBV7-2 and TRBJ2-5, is GAGVSQSPSNKVTEKGKDVELRCDPISGHTALYWYRQSLGQGLEFLIYFQGNSAPDKSGLPSDRFSAERTGGSVSTLTIQRTQQEDSAVYLCASSLRGGTDGETQYFGPGTRLLVL.

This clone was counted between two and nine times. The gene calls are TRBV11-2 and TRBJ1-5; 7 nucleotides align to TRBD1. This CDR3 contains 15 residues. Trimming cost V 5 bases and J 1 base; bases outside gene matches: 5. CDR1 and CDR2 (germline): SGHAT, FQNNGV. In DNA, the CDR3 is TGTGCCAGCAGCCGAGGGACAGTAAGCAATCAGCCCCAGCATTTT. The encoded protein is CASSRGTVSNQPQHF.

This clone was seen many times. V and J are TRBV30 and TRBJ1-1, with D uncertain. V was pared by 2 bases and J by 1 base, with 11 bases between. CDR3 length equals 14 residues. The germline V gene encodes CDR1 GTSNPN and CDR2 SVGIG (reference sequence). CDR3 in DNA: TGTGCCTGGAGTCCAGACATCGAGAACACTGAAGCTTTCTTT. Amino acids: CAWSPDIENTEAFF.

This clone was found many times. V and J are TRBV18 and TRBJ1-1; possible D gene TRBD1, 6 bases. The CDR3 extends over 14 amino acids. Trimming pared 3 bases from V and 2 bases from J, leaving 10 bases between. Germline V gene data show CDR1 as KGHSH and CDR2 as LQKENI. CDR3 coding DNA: TGTGCCAGCTCACCCTTACAGGGAAACACTGAAGCTTTCTTT. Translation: CASSPLQGNTEAFF. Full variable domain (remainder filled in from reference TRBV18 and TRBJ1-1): NAGVMQNPRHLVRRRGQEARLRCSPMKGHSHVYWYRQLPEEGLKFMVYLQKENIIDESGMPKERFSAEFPKEGPSILRIQQVVRGDSAAYFCASSPLQGNTEAFFGQGTRLTVV.

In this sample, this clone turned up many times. The CDR3 loop reads CAWSLGTVNTEAFF. CDR3 nucleotide sequence: TGTGCCTGGAGTCTGGGGACTGTGAACACTGAAGCTTTCTTT. This chain connects TRBV30 to TRBJ1-1; possible D gene TRBD1, 5 bases. Germline lookup yields CDR1 GTSNPN and CDR2 SVGIG (reference sequence). The CDR3 sequence is 14 residues long. Trimming took 2 bases from V and 0 from J, leaving 10 bases between them.

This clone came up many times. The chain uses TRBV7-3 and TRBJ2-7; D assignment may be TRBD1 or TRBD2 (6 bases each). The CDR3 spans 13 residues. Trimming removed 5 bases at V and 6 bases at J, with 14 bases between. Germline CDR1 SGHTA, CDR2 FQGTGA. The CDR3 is CASSLIQGGEQYF. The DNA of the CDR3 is TGTGCCAGCAGCCTGATACAGGGAGGCGAGCAGTACTTC.

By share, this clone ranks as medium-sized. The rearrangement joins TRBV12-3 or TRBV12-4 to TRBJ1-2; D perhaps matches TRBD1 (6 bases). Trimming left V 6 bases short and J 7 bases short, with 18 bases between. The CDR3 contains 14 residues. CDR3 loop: CASSPSRQGLGYTF. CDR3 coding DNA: TGTGCCAGCAGCCCCAGTCGGCAGGGGCTTGGCTACACCTTC.

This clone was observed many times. The CDR3 region has the DNA TGTGCCAGCAGCCAGGGAGGAGTGAACACCGGGGAGCTGTTTTTT. Protein product: CASSQGGVNTGELFF. The chain has TRBV7-9 and TRBJ2-2, with D maybe TRBD2 (6 bases). Germline V gene lookup returns CDR1 SEHNR and CDR2 FQNEAQ (reference sequence). The CDR3 sequence is 15 residues long. V was cut by 5 bases and J by 1 base, with 11 bases left in between.

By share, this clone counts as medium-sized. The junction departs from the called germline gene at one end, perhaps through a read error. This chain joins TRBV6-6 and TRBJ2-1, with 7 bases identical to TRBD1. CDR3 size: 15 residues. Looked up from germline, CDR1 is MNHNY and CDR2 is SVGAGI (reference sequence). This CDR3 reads CASSDSTGAGNEQFF. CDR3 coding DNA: TGTGCCAGCAGTGACTCAACAGGGGCGGGCAATGAGCAGTTCTTC.

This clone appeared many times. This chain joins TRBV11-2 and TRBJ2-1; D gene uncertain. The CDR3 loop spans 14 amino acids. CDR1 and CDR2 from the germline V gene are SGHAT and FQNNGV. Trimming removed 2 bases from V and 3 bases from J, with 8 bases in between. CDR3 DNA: TGTGCCAGCAGCTTAAAAGAGGTCTACAATGAGCAGTTCTTC. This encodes CASSLKEVYNEQFF.

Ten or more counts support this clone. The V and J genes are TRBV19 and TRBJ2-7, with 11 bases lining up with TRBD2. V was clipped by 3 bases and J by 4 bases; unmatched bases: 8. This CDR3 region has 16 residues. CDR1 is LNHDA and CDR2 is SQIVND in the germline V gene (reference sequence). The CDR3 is CASSMRGTSGSYEQYF. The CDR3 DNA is TGTGCCAGTAGTATGAGAGGGACTAGCGGATCTTACGAGCAGTACTTC. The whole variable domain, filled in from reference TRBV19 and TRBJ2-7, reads DGGITQSPKYLFRKEGQNVTLSCEQNLNHDAMYWYRQDPGQGLRLIYYSQIVNDFQKGDIAEGYSVSREKKESFPLTVTSAQKNPTAFYLCASSMRGTSGSYEQYFGPGTRLTVT.

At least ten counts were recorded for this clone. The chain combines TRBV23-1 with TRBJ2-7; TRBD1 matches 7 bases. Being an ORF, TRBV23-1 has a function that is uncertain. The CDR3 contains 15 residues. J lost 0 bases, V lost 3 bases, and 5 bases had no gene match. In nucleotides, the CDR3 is TGCGCCAGCAGTCAGGGTCAGGGGGACTCCTACGAGCAGTACTTC. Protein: CASSQGQGDSYEQYF.

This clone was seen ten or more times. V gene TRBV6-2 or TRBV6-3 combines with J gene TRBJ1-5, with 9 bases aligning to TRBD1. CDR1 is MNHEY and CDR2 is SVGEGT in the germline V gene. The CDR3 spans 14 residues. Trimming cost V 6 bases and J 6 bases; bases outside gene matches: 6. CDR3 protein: CASRLTGGPQPQHF. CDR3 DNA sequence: TGTGCCAGCAGACTTACAGGGGGCCCTCAGCCCCAGCATTTT.

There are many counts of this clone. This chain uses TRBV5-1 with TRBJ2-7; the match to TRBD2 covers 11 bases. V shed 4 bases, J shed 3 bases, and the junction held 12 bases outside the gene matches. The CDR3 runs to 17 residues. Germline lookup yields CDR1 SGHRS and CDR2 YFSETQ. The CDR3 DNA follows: TGCGCCAGCAGCGCCAGAGCCGGGACTAGCGGAGACTACGAGCAGTACTTC. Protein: CASSARAGTSGDYEQYF.

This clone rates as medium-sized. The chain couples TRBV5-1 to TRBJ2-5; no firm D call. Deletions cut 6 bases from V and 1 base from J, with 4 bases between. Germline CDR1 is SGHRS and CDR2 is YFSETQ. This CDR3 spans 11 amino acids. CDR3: CASMAQETQYF. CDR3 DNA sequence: TGCGCCAGCATGGCCCAAGAGACCCAGTACTTC.

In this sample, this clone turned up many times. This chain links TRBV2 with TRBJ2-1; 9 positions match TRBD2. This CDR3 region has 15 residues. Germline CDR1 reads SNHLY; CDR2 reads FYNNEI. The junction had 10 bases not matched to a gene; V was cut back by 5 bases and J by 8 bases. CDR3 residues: CASSRSWASGDEQFF. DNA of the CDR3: TGTGCCAGCAGTCGAAGCTGGGCTAGCGGGGATGAGCAGTTCTTC. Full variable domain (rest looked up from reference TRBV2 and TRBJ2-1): EPEVTQTPSHQVTQMGQEVILRCVPISNHLYFYWYRQILGQKVEFLVSFYNNEISEKSEIFDDQFSVERPDGSNFTLKIRSTKLEDSAMYFCASSRSWASGDEQFFGPGTRLTVL.

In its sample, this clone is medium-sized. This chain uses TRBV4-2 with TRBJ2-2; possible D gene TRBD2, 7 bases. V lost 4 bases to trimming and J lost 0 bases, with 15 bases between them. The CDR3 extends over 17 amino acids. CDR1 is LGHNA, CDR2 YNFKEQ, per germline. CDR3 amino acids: CASSPRGGMPNTGELFF. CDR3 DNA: TGTGCCAGCAGCCCAAGGGGGGGAATGCCGAACACCGGGGAGCTGTTTTTT.

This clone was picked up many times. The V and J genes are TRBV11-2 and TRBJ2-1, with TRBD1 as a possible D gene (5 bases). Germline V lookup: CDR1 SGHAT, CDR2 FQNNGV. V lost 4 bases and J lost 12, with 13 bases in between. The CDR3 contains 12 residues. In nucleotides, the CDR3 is TGTGCCAGCAGCTCCCAGGGTGTACGGCAGTTCTTC. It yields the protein CASSSQGVRQFF.